This TCR beta chain was sequenced during a study of human T cells and chemical hapten exposure (dated by TCRdb to the early 2020s). Study-level background: For sensitization, 2% DPC in acetone was applied to a 2 cm by 2 cm area of upper inner arm skin. The mostly female patient cohort included alopecia areata with under or over 50% scalp involvement, alopecia totalis and alopecia universalis. Weekly therapeutic DPC doses were additionally applied to the scalp of patients throughout the roughly 25-week study period. Blood for TCR sequencing was provided by twenty-nine alopecia patients at one to four time points (pre-sensitization, 2, 6 and 24 weeks). Patch testing was performed on the upper back with Finn chambers containing 0.01% DPC, and the patch tests were scored after 6 days according to International Contact Dermatitis Research Group standards. In alopecia patients, the study followed how the peripheral blood TCR repertoire changed in vivo over primary and secondary sensitization to diphenylcyclopropenone (DPC), a hapten. Libraries were pooled for sequencing, and variation in per-sample TCR yields was attributed mainly to small differences in library volumes within the pool. Patient blood was sampled pre-sensitization (week 0) and at 2, 6 and about 24 weeks after DPC sensitization.

The label giving this sample's time point can be read as: patch test 2, 6 weeks after DPC sensitization. Explained via the paper, the treatment or condition label denotes: therapeutic diphenylcyclopropenone sensitization with weekly scalp DPC. At each patch-test visit, blood was drawn before the patch test was applied. Eligible patients were aged 18 to 70, diagnosed with alopecia, deemed suitable for DPC therapy, and excluded if pregnant. Total RNA was extracted from unfractionated whole blood that had been collected in Tempus Blood RNA tubes. Libraries came from RACE. TCRdb records NextSeq 500 as the sequencer. Library preparation attached unique molecular identifiers to individual cDNA molecules for quantitative, reproducible TCR counting. Both TCR alpha and TCR beta chains were sequenced from each blood RNA sample. The original methods were these. A median of about 89,000 TCRs per sample was observed, with a range of roughly 23,224 to 700,000. The Decombinator software suite was used to annotate the V, J and CDR3 of the TCR reads. To make PS versus PT1 abundance plots, every sample was subsampled to the same number of TCRs (28,000). Expanded TCRs were defined as absent before sensitization and observed at least eight times at the 2-week time point. TCRdb reworked the public reads: Q25 trimming with fastp, MiXCR clone assembly, productive beta chains retained. Rows merge per CDR3 protein into single entries with the most common DNA and genes. TCRdb's processing, not the study's, gives the V and J calls here. Present in this sample are about 96,000 distinct CDR3 sequences, about 9% of which were seen just once. The top ten clones comprise around 2% of the sample.

Concerning this clonotype: Its recognized antigen is unknown. One base away there is no much larger clone; base qualities are not given.

Here is what the overall study found, with its caveats: No change with DPC sensitization was found in the number of TCRs above 1 in 1000 frequency, and no evidence of global repertoire structure alterations was found. Expanded TCRs formed significantly more large CDR3 similarity clusters than pre-sensitization or healthy control sets, consistent with antigen-driven responses. Alopecia, a presumed autoimmune disease, was present in all patients, so the immune response of the patients might differ from that of healthy individuals. The number of PT1 expanded TCRs positively correlated with patch test score, significant at thresholds 8, 16 and 32 but not 4. After repeated subsampling, the strength of the expansion versus patch-test correlation and the threshold at which it became significant changed.

CDR3 length: 15 amino acids, cysteine to phenylalanine. The retained sequence is limited to the CDR3, 45 bases, with the frame set at the first base. V trim: 5 bases; J trim: 4 bases; unmatched bases: 4. Per the germline V gene, MDHEN is the CDR1 and SYDVKM is the CDR2. This receptor was identified in a woman aged 40 to 50 with alopecia areata. Some clones in this sample may be carry-over from other donors' samples. The source material was whole blood, sampled in connection with sensitization to the hapten diphenylcyclopropenone (DPC). The sequence is built from TRBV28 and TRBJ2-3, and 12 junctional nucleotides match TRBD1. The CDR3 loop reads CASSARDRGPDTQYF. Read as DNA, the sequence is TGTGCCAGCAGTGCCCGGGACAGGGGGCCAGATACGCAGTATTTT. Here the CDR3 is joined to the reference TRBV28 and TRBJ2-3 genes, and the full variable domain is: DVKVTQSSRYLVKRTGEKVFLECVQDMDHENMFWYRQDPGLGLRLIYFSYDVKMKEKGDIPEGYSVSREKKERFSLILESASTNQTSMYLCASSARDRGPDTQYFGPGTRLTVL.